This TCR beta chain stems from a study of post-analysis software for immune sequencing data. Incorporated into the TCR beta cDNA libraries were unique molecular identifiers, which served to reduce PCR and sequencing biases. TCRdb processed the PCR reads anew with MiXCR; each CDR3 protein has one entry. Here the sample spans about 770,000 distinct CDR3 sequences, about 43% being singletons. This clonotype showed up just a few times. Specimen: blood. The sequence was collected from a girl aged 10-17 years with multiple sclerosis.

DNA of the CDR3: TGTGCCAGCCTCCTGGGGGACAGGGACATTTACCAGGGCTACGAGCAGTACTTC. Protein product: CASLLGDRDIYQGYEQYF. The chain carries TRBV12-3 or TRBV12-4 and TRBJ2-7; 9 bases map to TRBD1. The CDR3 loop spans 18 amino acids. Trimming cost V 8 bases and J 3 bases; bases outside gene matches: 20.